This T cell receptor (beta chain) was profiled in a study of blood T cell repertoires in COVID-19. Across the whole study: Spain, Italy and the United States supplied samples that represented acute and convalescent COVID-19. Nucleic acid was either cDNA or gDNA, and it came from T cells, B-cell-depleted T cells, or PBMCs.

Original processing methods: Reference gene primer amplification in the assay estimated nucleated cell counts. Repertoires were generated with immunoSEQ multiplex PCR, while TCRdb's copy carries only in-frame clones and drops some. The DNA was the basis for D and trimming; V, J and clone size are from that table. The sample includes about 300,000 clones, 83% of them seen just once. The TCR sequence derives from a woman aged 50 to 60 who had recovered from COVID-19. Sequenced sample: peripheral blood.

The DNA for the CDR3 is TGTGCCAGCAGCCCCTCCGGGGTCTATGGCTACACCTTC. Its translation: CASSPSGVYGYTF. The chain recombines TRBV27 with TRBJ1-2; D call uncertain. V lost 6 bases and J 4 bases, leaving 12 bases between the germline ends. Germline V gene data show CDR1 as MNHEY and CDR2 as SMNVEV (reference sequence). There are 13 residues in the CDR3.